This TCR beta chain was sequenced during a study of T-cell reconstitution after alpha-beta-depleted transplantation in children (dated by TCRdb to the mid-2010s). Turning to the overall study: Using TCR repertoire profiling, the study followed T-cell immune reconstitution in a quantitative way in children after TCRalphabeta/CD19-depleted allogeneic hematopoietic cell transplantation.

The treatment or condition label, as the study defines it: allogeneic hematopoietic cell transplantation with graft depleted of TCRalphabeta T cells and CD19 B cells. The transplant recipients were children given TCRalphabeta/CD19-depleted allogeneic hematopoietic cell grafts. Points the paper makes about the study in general: The high TCRbeta diversity at day 60 in some patients was ascribed to recipient T cells and intrathymic progenitors that had survived conditioning. Over the following months the frequencies of hyperexpanded clones went down, and after one year T-cell counts and TCRbeta diversity were mostly credited to newly produced T cells. Apparently early alphabetaT-cell count recovery about two months after transplant reportedly relied on only several hundred rapidly expanded clones derived from non-depleted graft cells.

Libraries came from PCR. Reads for this sample came from an Illumina HiSeq 2500. TCR library preparation used molecular barcoding, with unique molecular identifiers applied to normalize quantification of the TCRbeta repertoire. The public reads were run again by TCRdb, first through fastp at Q25 and then through MiXCR, and only productive beta chains were kept. Every CDR3 protein is listed once, alongside the most common genes and DNA of its rows. The sample table records approximately 800,000 distinct CDR3 sequences; 16% of these occur just once. The top ten clonotypes cover about 4.6% of the sample. V and J lose 4 bases and 8 bases, and a span of 15 bases separates them. From the cysteine up to the phenylalanine, the CDR3 has a length of 13 residues. Kept here is only the CDR3 DNA, which spans 39 bases and is read in frame from base 1. CDR1 and CDR2 were assigned from the germline V gene as SQVTM and ANQGSEA.

This clonotype was observed a handful of times. The antigen this receptor binds is unknown. No much larger clonotype is one base removed from it; base qualities were not supplied. The chain employs TRBV29-1 and TRBJ2-1; the D region possibly corresponds to TRBD2 (5 bases align). Sequenced material: PBMCs, mostly from graft donor cells, taken 360 days after TCRalphabeta/CD19-depleted stem cell transplant. The sequence was obtained from a male patient between 5 and 17 years old who had a stem cell transplant for acute lymphoblastic leukemia, so the T cells may come from the graft donor. The DNA is TGCAGCGTTGTATGGCGGAGAGCGGATGAGCAGTTCTTC. The translation is CSVVWRRADEQFF.